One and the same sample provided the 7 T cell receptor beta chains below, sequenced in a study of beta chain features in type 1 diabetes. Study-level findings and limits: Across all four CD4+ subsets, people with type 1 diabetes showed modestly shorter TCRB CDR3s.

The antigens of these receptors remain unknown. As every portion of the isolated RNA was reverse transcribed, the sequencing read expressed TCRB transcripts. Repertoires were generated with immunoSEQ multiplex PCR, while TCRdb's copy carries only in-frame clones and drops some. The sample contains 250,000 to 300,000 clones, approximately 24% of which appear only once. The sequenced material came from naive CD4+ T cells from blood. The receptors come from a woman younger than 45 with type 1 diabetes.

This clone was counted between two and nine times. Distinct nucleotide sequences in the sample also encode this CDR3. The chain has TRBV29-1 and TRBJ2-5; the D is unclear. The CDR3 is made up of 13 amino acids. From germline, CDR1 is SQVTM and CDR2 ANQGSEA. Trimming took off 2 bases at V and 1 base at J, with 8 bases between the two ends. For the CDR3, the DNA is TGCAGCGTTGAATGGAGATTCCAAGAGACCCAGTACTTC. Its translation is CSVEWRFQETQYF.

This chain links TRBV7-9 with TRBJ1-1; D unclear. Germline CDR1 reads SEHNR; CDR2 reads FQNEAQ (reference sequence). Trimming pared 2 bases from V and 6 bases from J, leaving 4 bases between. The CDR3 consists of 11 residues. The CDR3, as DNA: TGTGCCAGCAGCTTAACATCTGAAGCTTTCTTT. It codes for CASSLTSEAFF.

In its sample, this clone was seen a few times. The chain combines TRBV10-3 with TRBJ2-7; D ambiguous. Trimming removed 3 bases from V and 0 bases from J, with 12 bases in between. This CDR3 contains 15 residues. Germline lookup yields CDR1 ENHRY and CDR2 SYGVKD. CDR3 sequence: CAISERLAVSYEQYF. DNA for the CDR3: TGTGCCATCAGTGAAAGACTGGCCGTCTCCTACGAGCAGTACTTC.

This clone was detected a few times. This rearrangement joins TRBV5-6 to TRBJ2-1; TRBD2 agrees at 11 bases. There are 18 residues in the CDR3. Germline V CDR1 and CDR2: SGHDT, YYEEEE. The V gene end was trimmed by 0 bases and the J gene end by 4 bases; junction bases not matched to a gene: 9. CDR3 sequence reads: CASSLEASGRYLYNEQFF. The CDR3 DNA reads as TGTGCCAGCAGCTTGGAGGCTAGCGGGAGGTACCTTTACAATGAGCAGTTCTTC. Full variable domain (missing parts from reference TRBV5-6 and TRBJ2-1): DAGVTQSPTHLIKTRGQQVTLRCSPKSGHDTVSWYQQALGQGPQFIFQYYEEEERQRGNFPDRFSGHQFPNYSSELNVNALLLGDSALYLCASSLEASGRYLYNEQFFGPGTRLTVL.

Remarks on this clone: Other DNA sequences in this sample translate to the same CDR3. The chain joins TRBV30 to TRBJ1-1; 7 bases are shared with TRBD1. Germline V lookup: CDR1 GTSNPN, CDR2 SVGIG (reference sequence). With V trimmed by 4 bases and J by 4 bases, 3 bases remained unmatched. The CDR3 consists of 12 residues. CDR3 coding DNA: TGTGCCTGGACTGCAGGGGGCACTGAAGCTTTCTTT. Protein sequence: CAWTAGGTEAFF.

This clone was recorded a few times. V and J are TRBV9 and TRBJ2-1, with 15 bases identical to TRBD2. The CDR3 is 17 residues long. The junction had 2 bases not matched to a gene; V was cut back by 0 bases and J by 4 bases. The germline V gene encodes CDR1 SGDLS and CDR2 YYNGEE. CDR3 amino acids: CASSVGTSGRGYNEQFF. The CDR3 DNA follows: TGTGCCAGCAGCGTAGGGACTAGCGGGAGGGGATACAATGAGCAGTTCTTC.

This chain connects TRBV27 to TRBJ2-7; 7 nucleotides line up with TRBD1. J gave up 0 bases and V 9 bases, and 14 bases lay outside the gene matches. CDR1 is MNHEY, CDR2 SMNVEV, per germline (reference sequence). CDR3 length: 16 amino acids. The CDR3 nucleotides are TGTGCCAGGACGGGGATGACAGGGCTACACTCCTACGAGCAGTACTTC. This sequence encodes CARTGMTGLHSYEQYF.